This TCR beta chain is drawn from a study of identifying expanded T cells in peripheral blood. Collection occurred without any documented infections or immune events in donors. Whole-study findings and limits: Technical replicates showed approximately 1.2 changed clones; roughly two weeks 15 to 20; four weeks 19.

This clone appeared once. The antigen is unknown. The method was immunoSEQ multiplex PCR; TCRdb's version includes in-frame clones alone and lacks a portion of them. The top ten clones hold about 15% of a sample with 95,000 to 100,000 clones, approximately 88% of them seen once. The sample taken for sequencing was blood. This TCR was sampled from a person between 18 and 75 years old in good health.

This chain's CDR3 is CASSGNSYSNQPQHF. CDR3 sequence (DNA): TGTGCCAGCAGTGGGAACAGTTATAGCAATCAGCCCCAGCATTTT. V is TRBV2 and J is TRBJ1-5, with D unclear. Trimming cost V 4 bases and J 0 bases, with 10 bases left between them. The CDR3 is 15 residues long. Germline-derived CDR1 and CDR2 are SNHLY and FYNNEI.